This T cell receptor beta chain was retrieved from a study of TIL therapy for anti-PD-1-resistant metastatic lung cancer. The CDR3 has 17 amino acids. Deletions cut 6 bases from V and 5 bases from J, with 23 bases between. In germline, CDR1 is LNHDA, CDR2 SQIVND (reference sequence). The immunoSEQ assay was v3. The protocol was immunoSEQ multiplex PCR, while the TCRdb copy is restricted to in-frame clones and leaves out a portion. Of more than 20,000 clones in the sample, about 63% are singletons; the top ten hold roughly a sixth. Time point noted: pre-treatment sample, taken before nivolumab and TIL therapy. Tumor tissue came from excised metastases, mostly pleural nodules or supraclavicular lymph nodes. Enrollment ran from late 2017 to early 2020.

This sequence was found in a woman between 25 and 85 years old with non-small cell lung cancer. The chain carries TRBV19 and TRBJ2-1, with D perhaps matching TRBD2 (7 bases). The starting material was tumor tissue, obtained at baseline. CDR3 DNA sequence: TGTGCCAGTAGAGGTATGGGGGCTGGCCTAGCGGACAATGAGCAGTTCTTC. Protein product: CASRGMGAGLADNEQFF.